This TCR beta chain was sequenced in a study of CD8 T cells in Susac syndrome. From blood CD8+ and CD4+ T cells, the TCR beta chain was sequenced. The patients serving as multiple sclerosis controls were treatment-naive. They had stable or active relapsing-remitting disease and fulfilled revised McDonald criteria. Negative isolation yielded CD8+ and CD4+ T cells; FACS enriched TEMRA cells. With V trimmed by 0 bases and J by 9 bases, 9 bases remained unmatched. This CDR3 has 15 residues. From germline, CDR1 is DFQATT and CDR2 SNEGSKA (reference sequence). RNA, at roughly 0.5 to 1 ug, was reverse transcribed with random hexamers. Multiplex PCR with immunoSEQ amplified the TCR beta CDR3 across 54 Vbeta and 13 Jbeta. TCRdb re-derived calls from the immunoSEQ multiplex PCR reads in MiXCR, one entry per CDR3 protein. The sample consists of under 200,000 distinct CDR3 sequences, about 95% of them appearing once.

The receptor comes from a human donor with multiple sclerosis. The chain uses TRBV20-1 and TRBJ2-7; 12 positions agree with TRBD1. The material sequenced was CD8+ T cells from PBMCs. The CDR3 DNA reads as TGCAGTGCTAGAGACCCGGGACAGGGGGCGGGTAGGCAGTACTTC. It codes for CSARDPGQGAGRQYF.